One and the same sample provided the 24 T cell receptor beta chains below, sequenced in a study of graft-versus-host responses after intestinal transplantation. These TCRs are of unknown antigen specificity. The method was immunoSEQ multiplex PCR; TCRdb's version includes in-frame clones alone and lacks a portion of them. The table has approximately 130,000 clones, 90% to 95% seen once. The sequenced sample was unstimulated CD4+ T cells sorted from spleen or lymph node cells, obtained before intestinal transplant. The origin of the receptors is a human donor who received an intestinal transplant.

The rearrangement uses TRBV7-3 and TRBJ2-3, with D unclear. This CDR3 contains 12 residues. Trimming removed 5 bases at V and 12 bases at J, with 15 bases between. Germline CDR1 is SGHTA and CDR2 is FQGTGA. The CDR3 coding sequence is TGTGCCAGCAGCCTGGAGCCAACGCACCAGTATTTT. It yields the protein CASSLEPTHQYF.

The chain combines TRBV6-1 with TRBJ1-2, with 8 bases matching TRBD1. The CDR3 has 13 residues. Germline V gene lookup returns CDR1 MNHNS and CDR2 SASEGT. The V segment lost 6 bases and the J segment 5 bases; nucleotides outside the gene matches: 5. The chain's CDR3 is CASRGTGTYGYTF. DNA of the CDR3: TGTGCCAGCAGGGGGACAGGAACTTATGGCTACACCTTC.

The rearrangement links TRBV10-2 to TRBJ2-7, with TRBD1 identical over 12 bases. V gave up 10 bases and J gave up 5 bases; unmatched junction bases: 9. From germline, CDR1 is WSHSY and CDR2 SAAADI. This CDR3 contains 14 residues. The CDR3 spells CATLDRDRGHEQYF. As DNA, the CDR3 is TGCGCCACCCTAGACCGGGACAGGGGGCACGAGCAGTACTTC.

This chain joins TRBV7-9 and TRBJ1-2; 8 nucleotides agree with TRBD1. The V and J ends lost 6 bases and 8 bases, in that order; junction bases with no gene match: 8. CDR3 length: 13 residues. Germline CDR1 reads SEHNR; CDR2 reads FQNEAQ (reference sequence). CDR3 nucleotide sequence: TGTGCCAGCAGACAGGGGGTGAGAACGGGCTACACCTTC. Translation: CASRQGVRTGYTF.

The V gene is TRBV5-1, the J gene TRBJ2-3; D not resolved. Trimming left V 1 base short and J 1 base short, with 7 bases between. This CDR3 has 14 residues. CDR1 is SGHRS and CDR2 is YFSETQ in the germline V gene. The CDR3 bases are TGCGCCAGCAGCTTGTCTGGGGGCACAGATACGCAGTATTTT. It yields the protein CASSLSGGTDTQYF.

The rearrangement joins TRBV19 to TRBJ1-2; TRBD1 agrees at 9 bases. Trimming at V came to 5 bases and at J to 5 bases, leaving 12 bases not matched to a gene. This CDR3 contains 16 residues. Germline V CDR1 and CDR2: LNHDA, SQIVND (reference sequence). The CDR3 coding sequence is TGTGCCAGTAGTTTCCTCCCCTCGACAGGGGGATATGGCTACACCTTC. Its protein is CASSFLPSTGGYGYTF.

This chain joins TRBV10-3 and TRBJ2-6; 9 bases match TRBD2. This CDR3 is 18 amino acids long. CDR1 ENHRY and CDR2 SYGVKD come from the germline V gene. After removal of 0 bases from V and 1 base from J, the junction contained 4 bases not matched to a gene. CDR3 nucleotides: TGTGCCATCAGTGAGTCAGCGGGAGGTGTATCTGGGGCCAACGTCCTGACTTTC. This encodes CAISESAGGVSGANVLTF.

CDR3 amino acids: CAIQFAGTDTQYF. DNA for the CDR3: TGTGCCATCCAGTTCGCAGGCACAGATACGCAGTATTTT. The V gene is TRBV6-6, the J gene TRBJ2-3; D gene ambiguous. CDR3 size: 13 residues. V gave up 10 bases and J gave up 1 base, with 12 bases separating them. Germline lookup yields CDR1 MNHNY and CDR2 SVGAGI (reference sequence).

The chain has TRBV20-1 and TRBJ2-1, with D unresolved. The V gene's germline CDR1 is DFQATT and CDR2 SNEGSKA (reference sequence). The CDR3 spans 11 residues. Trimming removed 7 bases from V and 0 bases from J, with 4 bases in between. The CDR3 is CSGSSYNEQFF. In nucleotides, the CDR3 is TGCAGTGGGAGCTCCTACAATGAGCAGTTCTTC.

This clone was seen just once. The chain recombines TRBV6-5 with TRBJ2-1; D uncertain. Trimming pared 8 bases from V and 0 bases from J, leaving 14 bases between. Germline CDR1 MNHEY, CDR2 SVGAGI. The CDR3 contains 15 residues. The CDR3 is CASARAGSSYNEQFF. The CDR3 DNA is TGTGCCAGCGCCCGGGCCGGCAGCTCCTACAATGAGCAGTTCTTC.

The chain is built from TRBV28 and TRBJ2-7, with D unclear. Trimming left V 2 bases short and J 2 bases short, with 10 bases between. The CDR3 runs to 14 residues. Germline CDR1 reads MDHEN; CDR2 reads SYDVKM. The CDR3 here is CASSLGSPAYEQYF. The CDR3 DNA reads as TGTGCCAGCAGTTTAGGTAGCCCCGCCTACGAGCAGTACTTC.

This chain uses TRBV6-5 with TRBJ2-1; D is possibly TRBD2 (6 bases). Germline V gives CDR1 MNHEY, CDR2 SVGAGI. The CDR3 totals 14 residues. The V and J ends lost 2 bases and 6 bases respectively, with 11 bases between them. This CDR3 is CASSYQDYSNEQFF. The CDR3 DNA reads as TGTGCCAGCAGTTACCAGGACTACAGCAATGAGCAGTTCTTC.

The genes are TRBV14 and TRBJ2-7; 7 bases are shared with TRBD2. Germline loops: CDR1 SGHDN, CDR2 FVKESK. V lost 3 bases to trimming and J lost 5 bases; unmatched junction nucleotides: 10. The CDR3 spans 15 residues. DNA for the CDR3: TGTGCCAGCAGCCACGGTAGGAGCGGGGTAAACGAGCAGTACTTC. Translation: CASSHGRSGVNEQYF. The full variable domain, its missing parts supplied by reference TRBV14 and TRBJ2-7, is EAGVTQFPSHSVIEKGQTVTLRCDPISGHDNLYWYRRVMGKEIKFLLHFVKESKQDESGMPNNRFLAERTGGTYSTLKVQPAELEDSGVYFCASSHGRSGVNEQYFGPGTRLTVT.

The chain recombines TRBV15 with TRBJ2-1; D is undetermined. Germline V gene data show CDR1 as LNHNV and CDR2 as YYDKDF (reference sequence). Trimming left V 6 bases short and J 9 bases short, with 18 bases between. The CDR3 covers 14 residues. The CDR3 here is CATRSTKGTFEQFF. For the CDR3, the DNA is TGTGCCACCAGGAGTACAAAAGGCACCTTTGAGCAGTTCTTC.

For this clone: Other DNA sequences in the same sample also yield this CDR3. The V and J genes are TRBV28 and TRBJ2-3; 7 bases agree with TRBD1. This CDR3 is 14 amino acids long. J gave up 6 bases and V 4 bases, and 7 bases lay outside the gene matches. Germline V gene data show CDR1 as MDHEN and CDR2 as SYDVKM. CDR3 coding DNA: TGTGCCAGCAGTTCCGGGACAGTCCCGGATACGCAGTATTTT. Residues: CASSSGTVPDTQYF.

The V call is TRBV5-4, the J call TRBJ2-1; tentative D call: TRBD2 (6 bases). Trimming cost V 0 bases and J 5 bases, with 12 bases left between them. This CDR3 region has 15 residues. Germline V gene lookup returns CDR1 SGHNT and CDR2 YYREEE (reference sequence). The CDR3, as DNA: TGTGCCAGCAGCTTGGGGGGGGTTCTAAACAATGAGCAGTTCTTC. Encoded protein: CASSLGGVLNNEQFF.

The gene calls are TRBV5-1 and TRBJ2-5; 8 bases line up with TRBD2. Germline V lookup: CDR1 SGHRS, CDR2 YFSETQ. V trimming: 6 bases; J trimming: 5 bases; junction bases outside the gene matches: 6. This CDR3 is 13 amino acids long. The CDR3 nucleotides are TGCGCCAGCAAGGGCCCGGGGGGGGAGACCCAGTACTTC. Protein product: CASKGPGGETQYF.

V and J are TRBV7-7 and TRBJ2-5; D may be TRBD1 or TRBD2 (6 bases each). Looked up from germline, CDR1 is SSHAT and CDR2 is FNYEAQ (reference sequence). V gave up 5 bases and J gave up 5 bases, with 15 bases separating them. The CDR3 has 14 residues. CDR3 sequence (DNA): TGTGCCAGCAGCCGAACCACAGGGAGGGAGACCCAGTACTTC. Its translation: CASSRTTGRETQYF.

CDR3 in amino acids: CASSPGTSGSLDTQYF. CDR3 DNA: TGCGCCAGCAGCCCGGGGACTAGCGGGAGCCTGGATACGCAGTATTTT. This rearrangement joins TRBV5-1 to TRBJ2-3; 14 bases line up with TRBD2. This CDR3 has 16 residues. V shed 4 bases and J 6 bases; nucleotides not matched to a gene: 7. CDR1 is SGHRS, CDR2 YFSETQ, per germline. Combining the CDR3 with reference TRBV5-1 and TRBJ2-3 gives the whole variable domain KAGVTQTPRYLIKTRGQQVTLSCSPISGHRSVSWYQQTPGQGLQFLFEYFSETQRNKGNFPGRFSGRQFSNSRSEMNVSTLELGDSALYLCASSPGTSGSLDTQYFGPGTRLTVL.

This clone is a singleton in its sample. The gene calls are TRBV18 and TRBJ2-7; 9 bases are a match to TRBD1. V gave up 3 bases and J gave up 5 bases; unmatched junction bases: 2. The CDR3 spans 13 residues. Germline V gene lookup returns CDR1 KGHSH and CDR2 LQKENI. CDR3 bases: TGTGCCAGCTCACCCGGGACAGGGAACGAGCAGTACTTC. As protein: CASSPGTGNEQYF.

The chain combines TRBV6-6 with TRBJ1-5; 8 bases fit TRBD1. V lost 4 bases, J lost 4 bases, and 3 bases stayed unmatched. The CDR3 totals 14 residues. CDR1 and CDR2 from the germline V gene are MNHNY and SVGAGI (reference sequence). The CDR3: CASSFQGANQPQHF. CDR3 DNA: TGTGCCAGCAGTTTTCAGGGGGCGAATCAGCCCCAGCATTTT.

The chain uses TRBV11-2 and TRBJ2-1; 8 nucleotides match TRBD2. CDR1 and CDR2 from the germline V gene are SGHAT and FQNNGV. V trimming: 6 bases; J trimming: 9 bases; junction bases outside the gene matches: 22. The length of the CDR3 is 18 residues. CDR3 nucleotides: TGTGCCAGCAGACACATCGTGGGTCGGGGGGGCGGGTATGGTGAGCAGTTCTTC. It is translated as CASRHIVGRGGGYGEQFF.

The chain joins TRBV4-1 to TRBJ1-3; D might be TRBD1 (6 bases). Germline V gene sequence: CDR1 MGHRA, CDR2 YSYEKL. The CDR3 consists of 13 residues. V was clipped by 4 bases and J by 4 bases, with 8 bases between them. Written as DNA, the CDR3 is TGCGCCAGCAGCCCCGGACAGGGAAACACCATATATTTT. It translates to CASSPGQGNTIYF.

This clone appeared a single time. The sample holds other DNA sequences that translate to the same CDR3. The gene calls are TRBV15 and TRBJ2-7, with 10 positions matching TRBD1. The CDR3 is made up of 14 amino acids. Germline V CDR1 and CDR2: LNHNV, YYDKDF (reference sequence). V lost 3 bases and J lost 1; bases outside the gene matches: 0. The CDR3 sequence is CATSRDRGSYEQYF. In nucleotides, the CDR3 is TGTGCCACCAGCAGGGACAGGGGGTCCTACGAGCAGTACTTC.